This TCR beta chain came from a study of shared clonotypes between healthy human individuals. Study outcomes and limitations: Larger richness was generally estimated for naive than memory subsets.

This CDR3 is built from 16 residues. Trimming cost V 5 bases and J 0 bases; bases outside gene matches: 3. Looked up from germline, CDR1 is SGHTA and CDR2 is FQGTGA. This clone was counted once. Its antigen is unidentified. Using immunoSEQ multiplex PCR, the repertoire was profiled, and TCRdb retains in-frame clones only, with some absent. This table holds over 2 million clones, about nine tenths found once. The chain carries TRBV7-3 and TRBJ2-3, with 12 bases that match TRBD2. Sequenced: naive CD4+ T cells from PBMCs. Subset in this sample: CD45RA+ positively selected. This clonotype originated in a man aged 18 to 29 in good health. Some clones in this sample may be carry-over from other donors' samples. The CDR3 loop is CASSPGLAGSTDTQYF. Here the CDR3 DNA reads TGTGCCAGCAGCCCTGGACTAGCGGGAAGCACAGATACGCAGTATTTT.